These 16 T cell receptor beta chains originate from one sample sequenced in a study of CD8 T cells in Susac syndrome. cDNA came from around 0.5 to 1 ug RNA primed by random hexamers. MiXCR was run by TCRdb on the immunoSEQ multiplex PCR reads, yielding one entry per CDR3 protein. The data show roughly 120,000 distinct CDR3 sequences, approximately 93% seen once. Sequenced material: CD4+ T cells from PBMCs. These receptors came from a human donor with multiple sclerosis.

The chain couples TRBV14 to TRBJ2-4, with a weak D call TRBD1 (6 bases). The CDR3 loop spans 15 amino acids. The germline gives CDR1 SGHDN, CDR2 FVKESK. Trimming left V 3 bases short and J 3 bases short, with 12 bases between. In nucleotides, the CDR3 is TGTGCCAGCAGCCATCTACAGGGCGGCAAAAACATTCAGTACTTC. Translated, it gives CASSHLQGGKNIQYF.

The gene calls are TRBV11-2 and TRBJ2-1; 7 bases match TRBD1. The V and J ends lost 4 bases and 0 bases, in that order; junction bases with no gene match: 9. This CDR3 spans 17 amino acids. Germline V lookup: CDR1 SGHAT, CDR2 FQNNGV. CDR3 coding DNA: TGTGCCAGCAGCTACTACAGGGGAAGGATCTCCTACAATGAGCAGTTCTTC. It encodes CASSYYRGRISYNEQFF.

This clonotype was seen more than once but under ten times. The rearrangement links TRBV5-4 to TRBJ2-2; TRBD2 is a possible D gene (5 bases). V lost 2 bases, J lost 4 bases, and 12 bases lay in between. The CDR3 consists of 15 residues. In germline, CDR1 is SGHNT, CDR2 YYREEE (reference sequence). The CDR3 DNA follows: TGTGCCAGCAGCTTAATAGCGTCGGGCACCGGGGAGCTGTTTTTT. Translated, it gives CASSLIASGTGELFF. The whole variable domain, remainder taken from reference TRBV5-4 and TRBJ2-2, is ETGVTQSPTHLIKTRGQQVTLRCSSQSGHNTVSWYQQALGQGPQFIFQYYREEENGRGNFPPRFSGLQFPNYSSELNVNALELDDSALYLCASSLIASGTGELFFGEGSRLTVL.

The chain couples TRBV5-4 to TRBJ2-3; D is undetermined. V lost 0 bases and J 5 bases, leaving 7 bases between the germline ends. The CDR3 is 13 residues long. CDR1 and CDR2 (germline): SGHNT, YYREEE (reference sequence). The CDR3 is CASSLVGLDTQYF. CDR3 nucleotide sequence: TGTGCCAGCAGCTTGGTAGGGTTAGATACGCAGTATTTT.

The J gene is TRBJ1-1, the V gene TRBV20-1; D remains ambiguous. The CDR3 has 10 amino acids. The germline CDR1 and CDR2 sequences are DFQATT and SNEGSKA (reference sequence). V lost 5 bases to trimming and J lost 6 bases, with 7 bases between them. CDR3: CSAPDSEAFF. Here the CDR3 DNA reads TGCAGTGCTCCTGATTCTGAAGCTTTCTTT.

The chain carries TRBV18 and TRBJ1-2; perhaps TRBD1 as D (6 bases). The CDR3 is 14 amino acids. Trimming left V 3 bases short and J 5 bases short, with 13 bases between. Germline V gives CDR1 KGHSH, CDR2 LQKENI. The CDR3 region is CASSPGGLRYGYTF. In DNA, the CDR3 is TGTGCCAGCTCACCTGGGGGGCTCCGGTATGGCTACACCTTC. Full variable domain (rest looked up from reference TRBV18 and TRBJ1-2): NAGVMQNPRHLVRRRGQEARLRCSPMKGHSHVYWYRQLPEEGLKFMVYLQKENIIDESGMPKERFSAEFPKEGPSILRIQQVVRGDSAAYFCASSPGGLRYGYTFGSGTRLTVV.

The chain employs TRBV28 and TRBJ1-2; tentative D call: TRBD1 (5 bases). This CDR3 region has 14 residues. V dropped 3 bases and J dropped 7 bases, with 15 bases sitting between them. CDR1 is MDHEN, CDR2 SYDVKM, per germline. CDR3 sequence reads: CASSLGLHLGGYTF. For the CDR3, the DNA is TGTGCCAGCAGTTTGGGGCTGCACCTAGGTGGCTACACCTTC.

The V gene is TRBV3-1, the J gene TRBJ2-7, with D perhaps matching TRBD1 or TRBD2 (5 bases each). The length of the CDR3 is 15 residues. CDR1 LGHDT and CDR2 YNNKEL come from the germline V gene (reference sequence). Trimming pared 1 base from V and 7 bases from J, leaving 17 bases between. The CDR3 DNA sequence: TGTGCCAGCAGCCAAGCCCCGGGGCCGATGGGGGAGCAGTACTTC. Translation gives CASSQAPGPMGEQYF.

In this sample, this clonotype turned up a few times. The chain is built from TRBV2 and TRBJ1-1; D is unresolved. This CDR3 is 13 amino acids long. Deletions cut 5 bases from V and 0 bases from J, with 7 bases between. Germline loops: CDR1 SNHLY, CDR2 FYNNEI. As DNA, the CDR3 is TGTGCCAGCAGTAAAGAGATGAACACTGAAGCTTTCTTT. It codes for CASSKEMNTEAFF.

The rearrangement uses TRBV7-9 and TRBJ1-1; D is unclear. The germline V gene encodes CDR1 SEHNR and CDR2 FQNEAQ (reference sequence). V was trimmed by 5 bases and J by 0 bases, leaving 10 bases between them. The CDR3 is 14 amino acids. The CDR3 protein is CASSLLSMNTEAFF. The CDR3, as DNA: TGTGCCAGCAGCCTTCTCTCGATGAACACTGAAGCTTTCTTT.

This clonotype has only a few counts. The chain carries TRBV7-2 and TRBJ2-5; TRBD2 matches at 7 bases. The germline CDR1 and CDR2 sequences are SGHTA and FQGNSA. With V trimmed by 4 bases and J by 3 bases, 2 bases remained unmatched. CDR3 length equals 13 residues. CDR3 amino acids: CASSWAGEETQYF. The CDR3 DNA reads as TGTGCCAGCAGCTGGGCGGGAGAAGAGACCCAGTACTTC.

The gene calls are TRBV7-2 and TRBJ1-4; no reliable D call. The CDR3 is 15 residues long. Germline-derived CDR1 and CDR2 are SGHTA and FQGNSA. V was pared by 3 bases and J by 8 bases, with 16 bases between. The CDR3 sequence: CASSLVRQAGEKLFF. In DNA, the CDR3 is TGTGCCAGCAGCTTGGTCCGCCAGGCGGGGGAAAAACTGTTTTTT.

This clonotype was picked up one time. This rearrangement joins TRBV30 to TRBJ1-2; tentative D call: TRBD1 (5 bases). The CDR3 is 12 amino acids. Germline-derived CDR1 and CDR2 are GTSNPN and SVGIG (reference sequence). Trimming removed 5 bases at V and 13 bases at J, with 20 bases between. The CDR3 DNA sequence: TGTGCCTGGGGAGGTTCCTCTATGCAGGGCACCTTC. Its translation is CAWGGSSMQGTF.

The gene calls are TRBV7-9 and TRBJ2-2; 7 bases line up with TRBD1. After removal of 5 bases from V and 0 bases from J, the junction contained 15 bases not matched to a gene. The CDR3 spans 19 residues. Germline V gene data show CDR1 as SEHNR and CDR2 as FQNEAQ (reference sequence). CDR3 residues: CASSPLFRGPLTNTGELFF. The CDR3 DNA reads TGTGCCAGCAGCCCCCTATTTAGGGGGCCCCTGACGAACACCGGGGAGCTGTTTTTT.

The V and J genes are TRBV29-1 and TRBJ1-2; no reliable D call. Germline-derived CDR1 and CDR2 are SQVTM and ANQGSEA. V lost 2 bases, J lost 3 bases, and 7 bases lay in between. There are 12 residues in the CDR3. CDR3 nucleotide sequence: TGCAGCGTTGAAAGCCAGGACTATGGCTACACCTTC. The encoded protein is CSVESQDYGYTF.

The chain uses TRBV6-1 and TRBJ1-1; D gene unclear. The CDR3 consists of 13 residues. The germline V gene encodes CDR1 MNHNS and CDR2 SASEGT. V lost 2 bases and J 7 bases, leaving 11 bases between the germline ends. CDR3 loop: CASSENRAVEAFF. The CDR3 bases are TGTGCCAGCAGTGAAAACCGGGCCGTTGAAGCTTTCTTT.